This TCR beta chain was observed in a study of vaccination effects on CD4 cells after COVID-19. This clone was counted once. The target antigen is unknown. The data were produced by immunoSEQ multiplex PCR, yet TCRdb's version contains in-frame clones alone and is incomplete. The sample shows fewer than 25,000 clones, roughly four fifths of them seen only once. Overall study findings and caveats: Post-vaccine spike-reactive clones in convalescents were mainly new vaccine-induced clones. Few convalescent patients, and no early post-infection timepoints, were available to the study.

Sequencing followed a ViraFEST assay step that expanded antigen-specific CD4+ T cells with viral peptide pools. The authors isolated CD4+ T cells after nine to eleven days of culture. This person's SARS-CoV-2 infection, confirmed by PCR, occurred between March and December 2020. It was with roughly 10 IU/ml IL-2 and 8 to 10 ug/ml peptides that 1.5 million to 2.5 million PBMC per well were cultured. V lost 4 bases and J lost 3; bases outside the gene matches: 6. This CDR3 spans 15 amino acids. Germline values: CDR1 LGHNA, CDR2 YSLEER. The chain combines TRBV4-3 with TRBJ2-7; 10 nucleotides align to TRBD2. This receptor was taken from a human donor who had a prior SARS-CoV-2 infection. This material consisted of CD4+ T cells from PBMCs cultured with SARS-CoV-2 spike peptides, taken before COVID-19 vaccination. CDR3 nucleotides: TGCGCCAGCAGCCCGGGGACTAGCGCCTACTACGAGCAGTACTTC. Protein: CASSPGTSAYYEQYF.